This TCR beta chain stems from a study of identical twins. The study, taken as a whole, reports: The conclusions drew on cross-sectional statistical analysis instead of tracking the same donors. Zero-insertion analyses were open to partial confounding by invariant MAIT and iNKT cells. Modelling underestimated the level of out-of-frame TCR alpha sharing observed in monozygotic twins.

The CDR3 runs 13 residues. CDR1 and CDR2 from the germline V gene are SNHLY and FYNNEI. V was pared by 6 bases and J by 7 bases, with 7 bases of the junction left unmatched. On this clonotype itself: Its specificity is not known.

TCRdb redid the calling of the 5' RACE reads with MiXCR, one entry per CDR3 protein. The sample has 1.5 million to 2 million distinct CDR3 sequences, about 32% seen once; the top ten hold around 0.25%. The chain uses TRBV2 and TRBJ2-7; 9 positions agree with TRBD1. The clonotype was recovered from a newborn girl in good health. Material: cord blood. The CDR3 here is CASRGTGRDEQYF. The CDR3 DNA follows: TGTGCCAGCAGAGGGACAGGGAGGGATGAGCAGTACTTC.